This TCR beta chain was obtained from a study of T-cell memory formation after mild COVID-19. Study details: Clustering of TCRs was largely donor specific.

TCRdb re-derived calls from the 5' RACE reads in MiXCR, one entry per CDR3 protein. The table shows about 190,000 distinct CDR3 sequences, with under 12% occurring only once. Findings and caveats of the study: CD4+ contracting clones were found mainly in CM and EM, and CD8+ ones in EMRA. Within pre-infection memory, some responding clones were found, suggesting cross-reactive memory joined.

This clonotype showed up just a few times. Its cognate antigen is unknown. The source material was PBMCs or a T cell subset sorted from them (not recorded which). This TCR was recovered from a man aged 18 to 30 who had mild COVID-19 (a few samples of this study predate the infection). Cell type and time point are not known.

CDR3 sequence (DNA): TGCAGCGTTGAGCAGGGAGTCAGGGAAAAACTGTTTTTT. Its translation: CSVEQGVREKLFF. J is TRBJ1-4 and V is TRBV29-1, with D perhaps TRBD1 (5 bases). V was pared by 3 bases and J by 8 bases, with 13 bases between. This CDR3 has 13 amino acids. CDR1 is SQVTM and CDR2 is ANQGSEA in the germline V gene.